There are a few counts of the clone carrying this T cell receptor beta chain. Some clones are missing from TCRdb's copy, which holds only in-frame ones; the method was immunoSEQ multiplex PCR. The sample lists approximately 130,000 clones, 85% to 95% seen once, with 0.91% in the top ten. Germline V lookup: CDR1 SNHLY, CDR2 FYNNEI. V shed 7 bases and J shed 5 bases, with 17 bases lying between them. The CDR3 is 14 residues long. These data come from a study of T cell responses to AZD1222 COVID-19 vaccine. Study information: The analysis combined second doses at about 4 or about 12 weeks.

Sequenced here: peripheral blood, sampled on day 0 of AZD1222 vaccination. The sequence was obtained from an adult in good health. The chain has TRBV2 and TRBJ1-1; D gene uncertain. The CDR3 reads CASTPEGSRTEAFF. CDR3 DNA: TGTGCCAGCACCCCGGAGGGCTCGAGGACTGAAGCTTTCTTT.